The present TCR beta chain was sequenced within a study of identifying expanded T cells in peripheral blood. Germline V gene data show CDR1 as SGHTA and CDR2 as FQGNSA. Unmatched junction bases numbered 7, after V lost 1 base and J lost 2 bases. The CDR3 is 17 amino acids. Data came from immunoSEQ multiplex PCR; TCRdb stores just in-frame clones and leaves some out. The sample includes about 130,000 clones, 75% to 90% of them seen just once. This receptor was taken from a person aged 18 to 70 in good health. The sample consisted of blood. V and J are TRBV7-2 and TRBJ2-2; 7 bases line up with TRBD2. The CDR3 reads CASSLGPAGVNTGELFF. The CDR3 nucleotides are TGTGCCAGCAGCTTAGGGCCGGCGGGAGTTAACACCGGGGAGCTGTTTTTT.